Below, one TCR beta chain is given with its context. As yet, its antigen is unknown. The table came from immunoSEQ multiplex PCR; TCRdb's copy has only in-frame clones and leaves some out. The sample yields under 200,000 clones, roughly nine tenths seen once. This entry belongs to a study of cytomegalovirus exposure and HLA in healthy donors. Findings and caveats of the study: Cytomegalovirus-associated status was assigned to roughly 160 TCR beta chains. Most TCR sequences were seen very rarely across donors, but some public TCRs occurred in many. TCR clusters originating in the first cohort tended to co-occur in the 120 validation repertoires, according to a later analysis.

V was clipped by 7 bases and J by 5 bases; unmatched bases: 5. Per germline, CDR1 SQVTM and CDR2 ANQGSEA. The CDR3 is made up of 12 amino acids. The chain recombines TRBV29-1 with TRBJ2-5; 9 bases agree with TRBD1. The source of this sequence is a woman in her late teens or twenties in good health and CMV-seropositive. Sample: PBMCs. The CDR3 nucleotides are TGCAGCGCCGAAGGGACAGGGGAGACCCAGTACTTC. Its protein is CSAEGTGETQYF.